The entry that follows covers one TCR beta chain sequence. This record belongs to a study of blood T cell repertoires in COVID-19. As originally analysed: Amplification with reference gene primers provided the estimates of nucleated cell counts. Repertoires were generated with immunoSEQ multiplex PCR, while TCRdb's copy carries only in-frame clones and drops some. V and J calls and clone size are those listed in that table; D and trimming were worked out from the DNA. The sample records 55,000 to 65,000 clones, about 90% being singletons. Input material: peripheral blood. This receptor was identified in a human donor with active COVID-19. The donor label of this sample is uncertain.

CDR3 coding DNA: TGTGCCAGCAGTCCATACTGGACAGGGGGAACTGAAGCTTTCTTT. Amino acids: CASSPYWTGGTEAFF. V and J are TRBV28 and TRBJ1-1; 10 positions agree with TRBD1. Per germline, CDR1 MDHEN and CDR2 SYDVKM. This CDR3 has 15 amino acids. Trimming took 5 bases from V and 5 from J; bases not matched to a gene: 8.